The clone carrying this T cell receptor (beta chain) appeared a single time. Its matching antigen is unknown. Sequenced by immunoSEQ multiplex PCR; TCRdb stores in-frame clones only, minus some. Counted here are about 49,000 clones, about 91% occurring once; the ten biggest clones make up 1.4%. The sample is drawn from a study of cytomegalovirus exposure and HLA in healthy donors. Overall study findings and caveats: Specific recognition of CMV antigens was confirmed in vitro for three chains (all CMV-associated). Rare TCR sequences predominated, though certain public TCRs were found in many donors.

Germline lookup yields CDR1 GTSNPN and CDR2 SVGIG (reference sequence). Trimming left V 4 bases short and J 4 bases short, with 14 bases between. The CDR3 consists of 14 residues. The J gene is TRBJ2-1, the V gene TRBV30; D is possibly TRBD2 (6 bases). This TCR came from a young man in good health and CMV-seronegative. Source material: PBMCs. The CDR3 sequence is CAWTRAGTYNEQFF. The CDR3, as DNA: TGTGCCTGGACCAGGGCGGGAACATACAATGAGCAGTTCTTC.